This is a list of T cell receptor beta chains from one sample in a study of T cells in Graves' hyperthyroidism and ophthalmopathy. Each CDR3 protein gets one entry after TCRdb re-called the multiplex PCR reads with MiXCR. The data contain hundreds of thousands of distinct CDR3 sequences, more than 11% of them singletons. The sequencing sample was made of blood. All receptors derive from a woman in her 30s with Graves' hyperthyroidism. The CDR3 runs from the conserved cysteine through the conserved F or W. D genes are given only for firm matches. Size tells how often a clone was seen (once, few, many) or the class of an expanded clone, and some rows leave it out.

clone size	D gene	J gene	V gene	CDR3 protein	CDR3 DNA
-	-	TRBJ2-1	TRBV27	CASSLSVGYNEQFF	TGTGCCAGCAGTTTATCTGTTGGGTACAATGAGCAGTTCTTC
-	-	TRBJ2-1	TRBV6-2/TRBV6-3	CASTPLRGFYNEQFF	TGTGCCAGCACACCCCTCCGGGGGTTCTACAATGAGCAGTTCTTC
many	-	TRBJ2-5	TRBV20-1	CSPVNQETQYF	TGCAGTCCCGTTAACCAAGAGACCCAGTACTTC
-	-	TRBJ1-2	TRBV20-1	CADSSGNYGYTF	TGCGCCGACTCGAGCGGCAACTATGGCTACACCTTC
many	TRBD2	TRBJ2-2	TRBV28	CASKAGGGGTGELFF	TGTGCCAGCAAAGCGGGAGGTGGAGGAACCGGGGAGCTGTTTTTT
-	-	TRBJ2-7	TRBV10-3	CAISEVLTGSYEQYF	TGTGCCATCAGTGAAGTACTGACGGGTTCCTACGAGCAGTACTTC
many	TRBD2	TRBJ2-3	TRBV7-8	CASSTPGLAVITDTQYF	TGTGCCAGCAGCACACCGGGACTAGCGGTTATTACAGATACGCAGTATTTT
-	TRBD2	TRBJ2-7	TRBV11-2	CASSLRASGNSMSYEQYF	TGTGCCAGCAGCTTAAGAGCTAGCGGGAATAGTATGAGCTACGAGCAGTACTTC
many	-	TRBJ2-6	TRBV28	CASIPGWFGSGANVLTF	TGTGCCAGCATCCCCGGTTGGTTTGGCTCTGGGGCCAACGTCCTGACTTTC
-	TRBD1	TRBJ1-5	TRBV29-1	CSVATGQNSNQPQHF	TGCAGCGTTGCCACGGGACAGAATAGCAATCAGCCCCAGCATTTT
few	-	TRBJ2-4	TRBV20-1	CSASSRSGPSAKNIQYF	TGCAGTGCTAGTTCACGGTCAGGACCCAGTGCCAAAAACATTCAGTACTTC
many	TRBD1	TRBJ1-2	TRBV5-5	CASSPLTGDYGYTF	TGTGCCAGCAGCCCTCTAACAGGGGACTATGGCTACACCTTC
many	-	TRBJ1-1	TRBV20-1	CSAREAAGGSTEAFF	TGCAGTGCTAGAGAGGCCGCTGGGGGATCTACTGAAGCTTTCTTT
-	-	TRBJ2-5	TRBV10-1	CASSSQEEETQYF	TGCGCCAGCAGCTCTCAGGAGGAAGAGACCCAGTACTTC
-	-	TRBJ2-1	TRBV20-1	CSARVRGKGEQFF	TGCAGTGCTAGAGTGCGGGGTAAGGGTGAGCAGTTCTTC
-	-	TRBJ2-2	TRBV7-3	CASSLVKNTGELFF	TGTGCCAGCAGCTTAGTAAAGAACACCGGGGAGCTGTTTTTT
many	TRBD2	TRBJ2-1	TRBV28	CASSSSSLAAHYNEQFF	TGTGCCAGCAGTTCCTCGTCACTAGCGGCACATTACAATGAGCAGTTCTTC
many	-	TRBJ1-1	TRBV15	CATSSLLMNTEAFF	TGTGCCACCAGCAGCTTGCTCATGAACACTGAAGCTTTCTTT
many	-	TRBJ1-2	TRBV12-3/TRBV12-4	CASTPGAGYYGYTF	TGTGCCAGCACCCCGGGGGCAGGGTACTATGGCTACACCTTC
many	-	TRBJ1-5	TRBV28	CASSLSAPRRDQPQHF	TGTGCCAGCAGTTTGTCCGCCCCCCGAAGGGATCAGCCCCAGCATTTT
many	TRBD1	TRBJ2-7	TRBV14	CASSPRDRGYEQYF	TGTGCCAGCAGCCCCCGGGACAGGGGCTACGAGCAGTACTTC
-	TRBD2	TRBJ2-5	TRBV20-1	CSARGGGFQETQYF	TGCAGTGCTAGAGGGGGAGGGTTCCAAGAGACCCAGTACTTC
many	TRBD1	TRBJ1-1	TRBV28	CASSFSDRGLTEAFF	TGTGCCAGCAGTTTTTCCGACAGGGGGCTCACTGAAGCTTTCTTT
-	-	TRBJ2-3	TRBV9	CASSELPETSTQYF	TGTGCCAGCTCGGAGCTCCCAGAGACAAGTACGCAGTATTTT
-	-	TRBJ2-7	TRBV28	CASRNPMGYEQYF	TGTGCCAGCAGGAACCCAATGGGATACGAGCAGTACTTC
many	-	TRBJ2-4	TRBV15	CATSLVAKNIQYF	TGTGCCACCTCTCTGGTAGCCAAAAACATTCAGTACTTC
many	TRBD1	TRBJ2-7	TRBV7-9	CASSLSRGPQSYEQYF	TGTGCCAGCAGCTTATCTAGGGGGCCGCAGTCCTACGAGCAGTACTTC
-	TRBD1	TRBJ1-3	TRBV7-9	CASSPAGGISGNTIYF	TGTGCCAGCAGCCCAGCAGGGGGCATCTCTGGAAACACCATATATTTT
-	-	TRBJ1-1	TRBV2	CAGGREINTEAFF	TGTGCCGGGGGTCGGGAGATAAACACTGAAGCTTTCTTT
-	-	TRBJ2-1	TRBV7-9	CASSPWDKQFF	TGTGCCAGCAGCCCATGGGATAAGCAGTTCTTC
many	TRBD1	TRBJ2-6	TRBV24-1	CATSVGQGRFGANVLTF	TGTGCCACCAGTGTCGGACAGGGTAGGTTTGGGGCCAACGTCCTGACTTTC
many	-	TRBJ1-2	TRBV6-1	CACLTDLVKGYTF	TGTGCCTGCTTAACGGATCTAGTAAAGGGCTACACCTTC
-	TRBD1	TRBJ1-1	TRBV3-1	CASSQDRLRDRGNEAFF	TGTGCCAGCAGCCAAGATCGGTTAAGGGACAGGGGTAATGAAGCTTTCTTT
-	-	TRBJ2-5	TRBV7-2	CASSLTVVKGSPQETQYF	TGTGCCAGCAGCTTAACGGTGGTCAAGGGAAGTCCCCAAGAGACCCAGTACTTC
many	-	TRBJ2-1	TRBV7-8	CASSLEPYNEQFF	TGTGCCAGCAGCTTAGAGCCCTACAATGAGCAGTTCTTC
few	-	TRBJ1-2	TRBV4-1	CASSELTGPSGYTF	TGCGCCAGCAGCGAACTAACAGGGCCCTCAGGCTACACCTTC
-	-	TRBJ2-1	TRBV6-1	CASSAGNEQFF	TGTGCCAGCAGTGCTGGTAATGAGCAGTTCTTC
many	TRBD2	TRBJ2-7	TRBV28	CASSPWTSGRLYEQYF	TGTGCCAGCAGTCCATGGACTAGCGGGAGGCTGTACGAGCAGTACTTC
many	TRBD2	TRBJ2-1	TRBV2	CATRDYSSYNEQFF	TGTGCCACCCGGGACTATAGCTCCTACAATGAGCAGTTCTTC
-	-	TRBJ2-7	TRBV4-3	CASSQALRYEQYF	TGCGCCAGCAGCCAAGCCCTACGTTACGAGCAGTACTTC
many	TRBD1	TRBJ1-1	TRBV30	CAWIDRGSAFF	TGTGCCTGGATTGACAGGGGCTCGGCTTTCTTT
many	TRBD2	TRBJ2-5	TRBV12-3/TRBV12-4	CASGVGGSQETQYF	TGTGCCAGCGGTGTCGGGGGGAGCCAAGAGACCCAGTACTTC
many	-	TRBJ1-5	TRBV12-3/TRBV12-4	CASSFSNDQPQHF	TGTGCCAGCAGTTTCAGTAACGACCAGCCCCAGCATTTT
-	-	TRBJ1-5	TRBV27	CARGASDSNQPQHF	TGTGCCAGGGGGGCGTCGGATAGCAATCAGCCCCAGCATTTT
-	-	TRBJ2-5	TRBV20-1	CSASDRGTQYF	TGCAGTGCTAGCGACCGTGGGACCCAGTACTTC
many	TRBD2	TRBJ2-1	TRBV12-3/TRBV12-4	CASRPPGLKNEQFF	TGTGCCAGCAGACCACCGGGACTAAAAAATGAGCAGTTCTTC
many	TRBD1	TRBJ1-6	TRBV28	CASSPPGQAYSPLHF	TGTGCCAGCAGTCCACCGGGACAGGCATATTCACCCCTCCACTTT
-	TRBD1	TRBJ1-1	TRBV20-1	CSARATGDRGNTEAFF	TGCAGTGCTAGGGCGACGGGGGACAGGGGGAACACTGAAGCTTTCTTT
-	-	TRBJ1-4	TRBV6-1	CASAKRDEKLFF	TGTGCCAGCGCAAAGAGGGATGAAAAACTGTTTTTT
-	TRBD2	TRBJ2-5	TRBV11-2	CASSLTSGKRQETQYF	TGTGCCAGCAGCTTAACTAGCGGGAAACGCCAAGAGACCCAGTACTTC
-	TRBD1	TRBJ1-5	TRBV6-1	CASSPRSFTGVGKPQHF	TGTGCCAGCAGCCCCCGCTCTTTCACAGGGGTGGGGAAGCCCCAGCATTTT
few	-	TRBJ2-5	TRBV5-1	CASSFDRAETQYF	TGCGCCAGCAGCTTTGACAGAGCGGAGACCCAGTACTTC
many	TRBD2	TRBJ2-5	TRBV7-9	CASSRLAGGPPETQYF	TGTGCCAGCAGTCGACTAGCGGGAGGTCCGCCAGAGACCCAGTACTTC
few	-	TRBJ2-1	TRBV20-1	CSARWDPRSYNNEQFF	TGCAGTGCTAGGTGGGACCCTCGGTCCTACAACAATGAGCAGTTCTTC
-	-	TRBJ1-4	TRBV7-9	CASSLDPHSQPRTNEKLFF	TGTGCCAGCAGCTTAGACCCCCACAGCCAGCCCCGAACTAATGAAAAACTGTTTTTT
few	-	TRBJ1-1	TRBV9	CASSVDNTEAFF	TGTGCTAGCAGCGTAGACAACACTGAAGCTTTCTTT
-	-	TRBJ2-7	TRBV4-1	CASSLRLTEVRYEQYF	TGCGCCAGCAGCCTCAGACTAACAGAAGTCAGGTACGAGCAGTACTTC
-	TRBD2	TRBJ2-7	TRBV6-5	CASSYSTSGTYEQYF	TGTGCCAGCAGTTACTCGACTAGCGGTACCTACGAGCAGTACTTC
many	TRBD1	TRBJ1-1	TRBV7-9	CASSPRGGSRNTEAFF	TGTGCCAGCAGCCCCAGGGGGGGATCGCGGAACACTGAAGCTTTCTTT